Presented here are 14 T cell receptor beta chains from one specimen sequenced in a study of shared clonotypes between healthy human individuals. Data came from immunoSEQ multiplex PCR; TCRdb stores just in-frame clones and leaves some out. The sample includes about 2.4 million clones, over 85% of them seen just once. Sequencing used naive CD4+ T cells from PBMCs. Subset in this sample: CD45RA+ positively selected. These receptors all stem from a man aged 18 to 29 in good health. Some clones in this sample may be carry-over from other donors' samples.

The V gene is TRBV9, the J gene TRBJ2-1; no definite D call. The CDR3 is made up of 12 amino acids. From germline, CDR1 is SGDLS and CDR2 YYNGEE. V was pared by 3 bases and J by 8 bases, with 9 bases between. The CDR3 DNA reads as TGTGCCAGCAGCGCCACGCTTGATGAGCAGTTCTTC. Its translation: CASSATLDEQFF.

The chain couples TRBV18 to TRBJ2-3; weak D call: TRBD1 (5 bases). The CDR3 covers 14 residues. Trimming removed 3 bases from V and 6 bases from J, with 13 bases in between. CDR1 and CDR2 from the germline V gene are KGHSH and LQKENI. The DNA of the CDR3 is TGTGCCAGCTCACCTGCCTGGGGCGTTGATACGCAGTATTTT. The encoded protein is CASSPAWGVDTQYF.

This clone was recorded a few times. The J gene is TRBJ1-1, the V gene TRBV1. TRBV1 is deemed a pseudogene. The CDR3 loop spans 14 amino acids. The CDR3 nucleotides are TGCACCAGCAGCCGAACGGGGTTGGGCACTGAAGCTTTCTTT. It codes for CTSSRTGLGTEAFF.

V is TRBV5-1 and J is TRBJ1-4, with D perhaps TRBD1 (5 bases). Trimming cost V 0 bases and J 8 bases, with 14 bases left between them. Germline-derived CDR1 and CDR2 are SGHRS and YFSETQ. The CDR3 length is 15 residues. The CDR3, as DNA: TGCGCCAGCAGCTTGGAGGGACCGCCTGGGGAAAAACTGTTTTTT. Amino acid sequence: CASSLEGPPGEKLFF.

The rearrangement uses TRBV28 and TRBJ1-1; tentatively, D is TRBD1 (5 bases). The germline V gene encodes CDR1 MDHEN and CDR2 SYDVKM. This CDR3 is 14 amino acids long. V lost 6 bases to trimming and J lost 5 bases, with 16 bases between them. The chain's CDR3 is CASRGVWERTEAFF. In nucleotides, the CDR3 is TGTGCCAGCAGAGGGGTATGGGAGCGAACTGAAGCTTTCTTT.

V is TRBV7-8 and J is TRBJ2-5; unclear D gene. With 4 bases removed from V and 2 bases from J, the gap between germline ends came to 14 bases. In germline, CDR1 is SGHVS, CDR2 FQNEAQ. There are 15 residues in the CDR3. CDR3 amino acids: CASSSIRQVQETQYF. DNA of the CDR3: TGTGCCAGCAGCTCGATACGTCAAGTACAAGAGACCCAGTACTTC.

This chain's CDR3 is CASSSVIPGGKDTQYF. The CDR3, as DNA: TGTGCCAGCAGCTCGGTTATTCCAGGGGGAAAGGATACGCAGTATTTT. The chain combines TRBV7-9 with TRBJ2-3; TRBD1 matches at 7 bases. Germline CDR1 is SEHNR and CDR2 is FQNEAQ (reference sequence). CDR3 length: 16 residues. Trimming at V came to 4 bases and at J to 6 bases, leaving 13 bases not matched to a gene.

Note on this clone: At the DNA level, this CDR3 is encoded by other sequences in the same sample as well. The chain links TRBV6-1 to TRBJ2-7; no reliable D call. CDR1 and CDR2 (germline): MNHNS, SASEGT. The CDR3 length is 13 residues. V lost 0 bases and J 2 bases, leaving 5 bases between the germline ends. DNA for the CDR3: TGTGCCAGCAGTGAAGCGCGTCCCTACGAGCAGTACTTC. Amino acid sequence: CASSEARPYEQYF.

This chain's CDR3 is CASSITGPISNQPQHF. CDR3 in DNA: TGTGCCAGCAGCATAACGGGACCGATTAGCAATCAGCCCCAGCATTTT. The chain carries TRBV21-1 and TRBJ1-5. TRBV21-1 is designated a pseudogene. This CDR3 comprises 16 residues.

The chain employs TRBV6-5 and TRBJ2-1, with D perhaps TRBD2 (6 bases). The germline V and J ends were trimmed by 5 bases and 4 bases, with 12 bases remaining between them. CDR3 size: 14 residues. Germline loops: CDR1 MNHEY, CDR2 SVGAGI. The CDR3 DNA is TGTGCCAGCAGTCAGACTAGGATTTACAATGAGCAGTTCTTC. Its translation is CASSQTRIYNEQFF.

The DNA of the CDR3 is TGTGCCAGCAGTATCCGACAGGGAGGGAACACTGAAGCTTTCTTT. Encoded protein: CASSIRQGGNTEAFF. The chain links TRBV28 to TRBJ1-1, with 7 bases matching TRBD1. Germline assignment: CDR1 MDHEN and CDR2 SYDVKM. The CDR3 has 15 amino acids. V trimming: 5 bases; J trimming: 1 base; junction bases outside the gene matches: 7.

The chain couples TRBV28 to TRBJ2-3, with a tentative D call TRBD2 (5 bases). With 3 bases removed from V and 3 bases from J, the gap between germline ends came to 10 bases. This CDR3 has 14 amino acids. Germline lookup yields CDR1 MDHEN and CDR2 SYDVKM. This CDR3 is CASSLGRETDTQYF. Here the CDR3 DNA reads TGTGCCAGCAGTTTGGGTCGGGAAACAGATACGCAGTATTTT.

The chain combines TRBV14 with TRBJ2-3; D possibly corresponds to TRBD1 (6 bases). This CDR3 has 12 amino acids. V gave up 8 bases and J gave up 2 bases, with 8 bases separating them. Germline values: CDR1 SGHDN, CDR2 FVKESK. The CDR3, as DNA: TGTGCCAGCGCAGGGGTCACAGATACGCAGTATTTT. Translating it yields CASAGVTDTQYF.

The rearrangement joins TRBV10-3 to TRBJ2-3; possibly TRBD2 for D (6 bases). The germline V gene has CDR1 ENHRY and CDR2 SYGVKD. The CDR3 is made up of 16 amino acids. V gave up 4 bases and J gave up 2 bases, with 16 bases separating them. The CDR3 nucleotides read TGTGCCATCAGTGTCAATAGCGGTTCACTCACAGATACGCAGTATTTT. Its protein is CAISVNSGSLTDTQYF.